The 30 T cell receptor beta chains given below trace back to one sample, sequenced in a study of cytomegalovirus exposure and HLA in healthy donors. The PCR contained 60 Vbeta and 13 Jbeta primers. Libraries were prepared by immunoSEQ multiplex PCR; TCRdb keeps only in-frame clonotypes and omits some of them. This sample carries 95,000 to 150,000 clones, around 66% of them seen once, and the ten largest clones take more than 6.5%. The specimen sequenced was PBMCs. The receptors were gathered from a woman aged 40 to 50 in good health and CMV-seropositive.

The gene calls are TRBV6-1 and TRBJ1-1; 10 bases agree with TRBD1. Germline trimming cut 5 bases from V and 2 bases from J; bases unmatched to any gene: 5. From germline, CDR1 is MNHNS and CDR2 SASEGT. The CDR3 totals 15 residues. The CDR3 reads CASSPRQGANTEAFF. Written as DNA, the CDR3 is TGTGCCAGCAGTCCCCGACAGGGGGCAAACACTGAAGCTTTCTTT.

This chain connects TRBV19 to TRBJ2-4; no definite D call. Germline-derived CDR1 and CDR2 are LNHDA and SQIVND (reference sequence). The CDR3 loop spans 14 amino acids. V was shortened by 2 bases and J by 0 bases, with 5 bases between the two germline ends. The CDR3 is CASSIPLAKNIQYF. CDR3 in DNA: TGTGCCAGTAGTATACCGTTAGCCAAAAACATTCAGTACTTC.

As concerns this clone: The junction does not match germline at one end; this may be a read error. The chain links TRBV7-6 to TRBJ1-1, with D tentatively TRBD1 (5 bases). There are 13 residues in the CDR3. Looked up from germline, CDR1 is SGHVS and CDR2 is FNYEAQ. The CDR3 DNA reads TGTGCCAGCAGTACAGGTTTAGACACTGAAGCTTCCTTT. It is translated as CASSTGLDTEASF.

The chain recombines TRBV7-6 with TRBJ2-5, with 10 bases aligning to TRBD1. V shed 3 bases, J shed 2 bases, and the junction held 3 bases outside the gene matches. Germline CDR1 SGHVS, CDR2 FNYEAQ. The CDR3 length is 15 residues. The CDR3 region has the DNA TGTGCCAGCAGCTTGGGGACAGGGGAGCAAGAGACCCAGTACTTC. It is translated as CASSLGTGEQETQYF.

CDR3 in amino acids: CASSYLGHGNTEAFF. CDR3 DNA: TGTGCCAGCAGTTACTTAGGACACGGGAACACTGAAGCTTTCTTT. The chain links TRBV6-7 to TRBJ1-1, with D perhaps TRBD1 (5 bases). TRBV6-7 is labeled an ORF, and its function is uncertain. The CDR3 runs to 15 residues. V was pared by 1 base and J by 1 base, with 10 bases between.

This clone was counted a single time. J is TRBJ2-5 and V is TRBV9, with 11 bases fitting TRBD1. The V segment lost 4 bases and the J segment 3 bases; nucleotides outside the gene matches: 5. CDR1 is SGDLS and CDR2 is YYNGEE in the germline V gene. The CDR3 runs 15 residues. In nucleotides, the CDR3 is TGTGCCAGCAGCCCCTGGACAGGGGGCAAAGAGACCCAGTACTTC. Its translation: CASSPWTGGKETQYF.

The chain joins TRBV5-1 to TRBJ2-7; TRBD2 aligns across 10 bases. Germline CDR1 is SGHRS and CDR2 is YFSETQ. The V gene end was trimmed by 0 bases and the J gene end by 3 bases; junction bases not matched to a gene: 3. CDR3 length: 15 residues. The CDR3 region has the DNA TGCGCCAGCAGCTTGGTCCTAGCGGGAGTCTACGAGCAGTACTTC. This sequence encodes CASSLVLAGVYEQYF.

V is TRBV7-6 and J is TRBJ1-2; 7 nucleotides line up with TRBD1. The J segment lost 5 bases and the V segment lost 4 bases, leaving 7 bases of the junction unmatched. Germline V CDR1 and CDR2: SGHVS, FNYEAQ. The CDR3 covers 14 residues. The CDR3 sequence: CASSYGTAGYGYTF. CDR3 DNA: TGTGCCAGCAGCTACGGGACAGCAGGGTATGGCTACACCTTC.

The V gene is TRBV27, the J gene TRBJ2-7; 10 nucleotides match TRBD2. Germline V gene data show CDR1 as MNHEY and CDR2 as SMNVEV (reference sequence). The V segment lost 3 bases and the J segment 1 base; nucleotides outside the gene matches: 3. This CDR3 is built from 15 residues. In DNA form, the CDR3 reads TGTGCCAGCAGTTTCTCTAGCGGGAGTTCCTACGAGCAGTACTTC. Translating gives CASSFSSGSSYEQYF.

The rearrangement joins TRBV18 to TRBJ2-1; 7 nucleotides line up with TRBD1. The V segment lost 3 bases and the J segment 6 bases; nucleotides outside the gene matches: 5. The CDR3 runs to 14 residues. The germline gives CDR1 KGHSH, CDR2 LQKENI. CDR3 loop: CASSPVGGPNEQFF. CDR3 in DNA: TGTGCCAGCTCACCGGTAGGGGGCCCCAATGAGCAGTTCTTC.

The V gene is TRBV6-6, the J gene TRBJ2-1, with D unresolved. The CDR3 is 12 residues long. V was trimmed by 4 bases and J by 5 bases, leaving 6 bases between them. Germline CDR1 is MNHNY and CDR2 is SVGAGI (reference sequence). The CDR3 sequence is CASSSPDNEQFF. For the CDR3, the DNA is TGTGCCAGCAGTTCCCCTGACAATGAGCAGTTCTTC.

This chain links TRBV5-6 with TRBJ2-7; 11 bases are shared with TRBD2. The CDR3 has 18 residues. Germline loops: CDR1 SGHDT, CDR2 YYEEEE. The ends lost 0 bases at V and 3 bases at J; junction bases unmatched: 11. CDR3 sequence: CASSLAVSGGAGVYEQYF. The CDR3, as DNA: TGTGCCAGCAGCTTGGCCGTTAGCGGGGGGGCCGGCGTCTACGAGCAGTACTTC.

The chain couples TRBV30 to TRBJ1-1, with D perhaps TRBD1 (6 bases). Germline V lookup: CDR1 GTSNPN, CDR2 SVGIG (reference sequence). V lost 1 base, J lost 1 base, and 7 bases lay in between. This CDR3 has 13 amino acids. The CDR3 region has the DNA TGTGCCTGGAGTGGACAGGAGAACACTGAAGCTTTCTTT. Translating gives CAWSGQENTEAFF.

The rearrangement joins TRBV28 to TRBJ2-7, with a tentative D call TRBD2 (7 bases). Germline V gene sequence: CDR1 MDHEN, CDR2 SYDVKM. CDR3 length equals 13 residues. The V gene lost 10 bases and the J gene lost 3 bases, with 16 bases spanning the gap. This CDR3 reads CAIKGGSDYEQYF. CDR3 in DNA: TGTGCCATCAAGGGGGGGAGCGACTACGAGCAGTACTTC.

The rearrangement joins TRBV19 to TRBJ1-6; TRBD1 matches 9 bases. V trimming: 7 bases; J trimming: 7 bases; junction bases outside the gene matches: 8. The CDR3 consists of 15 residues. Germline V gene data show CDR1 as LNHDA and CDR2 as SQIVND (reference sequence). In nucleotides, the CDR3 is TGTGCCAGTAACGTCCGGGACAGGGTCAATTCACCCCTCCACTTT. Translation: CASNVRDRVNSPLHF.

This clone was detected a few times. This sequence joins TRBV29-1 and TRBJ1-1; the D gene is possibly TRBD1 (6 bases). CDR3 length: 12 residues. From germline, CDR1 is SQVTM and CDR2 ANQGSEA. Deletions cut 6 bases from V and 8 bases from J, with 16 bases between. CDR3 region: CSVGRGTLEAFF. Here the CDR3 DNA reads TGCAGCGTGGGGAGGGGGACCCTCGAAGCTTTCTTT.

V is TRBV7-2 and J is TRBJ2-4; 7 bases are a match to TRBD2. The CDR3 runs 14 residues. V was clipped by 4 bases and J by 3 bases; unmatched bases: 3. Germline loops: CDR1 SGHTA, CDR2 FQGNSA. DNA of the CDR3: TGTGCCAGCAGCTCAGGGACTATCAAAAACATTCAGTACTTC. This codes for CASSSGTIKNIQYF.

Concerning this clone itself: A read error may produce the germline difference seen at one junction end. The rearrangement links TRBV7-7 to TRBJ2-7, with TRBD1 identical over 11 bases. The CDR3 consists of 15 residues. Germline CDR1 reads SSHAT; CDR2 reads FNYEAQ (reference sequence). For the CDR3, the DNA is TGTGCTAGCAGCCCCGGACAGGGGGCTTCCTACGAGCAGTACTTC. It yields the protein CASSPGQGASYEQYF.

The chain combines TRBV5-6 with TRBJ2-3; 7 bases fit TRBD2. Germline values: CDR1 SGHDT, CDR2 YYEEEE. This CDR3 is built from 17 residues. Trimming removed 4 bases from V and 8 bases from J; junction bases left unmatched: 19. In DNA, the CDR3 is TGTGCCAGCAGCGCCCTCTCGAGGCTAGCGGCCCAGGGTACGCAGTATTTT. It codes for CASSALSRLAAQGTQYF.

A word on this clone: Other DNA sequences within the sample encode an identical CDR3. The rearrangement joins TRBV5-1 to TRBJ2-1, with D tentatively TRBD2 (6 bases). Trimming removed 0 bases from V and 0 bases from J, with 7 bases in between. Germline CDR1 and CDR2: SGHRS and YFSETQ. The CDR3 has 15 residues. The CDR3 is CASSLDGGSYNEQFF. CDR3 DNA sequence: TGCGCCAGCAGCTTGGACGGGGGCTCCTACAATGAGCAGTTCTTC.

The chain recombines TRBV25-1 with TRBJ2-7; 8 positions match TRBD2. V lost 5 bases and J lost 6; bases outside the gene matches: 9. Per the germline V gene, CDR1 is MGHDK and CDR2 is SYGVNS. The CDR3 is made up of 14 amino acids. The CDR3 DNA follows: TGTGCCAGCAGTACCCCGGGAGGGCCAGGCGAGCAGTACTTC. Translated: CASSTPGGPGEQYF.

A note on this clone: Other nucleotide sequences in the sample specify the same CDR3. The chain couples TRBV28 to TRBJ2-7, with a tentative D call TRBD1 (6 bases). This CDR3 contains 12 residues. Trimming took off 2 bases at V and 6 bases at J, with 8 bases between the two ends. Germline V gene lookup returns CDR1 MDHEN and CDR2 SYDVKM. CDR3 sequence: CASSLTGLEQYF. In DNA, the CDR3 is TGTGCCAGCAGTTTAACAGGGCTCGAGCAGTACTTC.

This clone occurred a few times. V gene TRBV5-1 combines with J gene TRBJ2-5, with 8 nucleotides matching TRBD2. The germline V gene has CDR1 SGHRS and CDR2 YFSETQ. The CDR3 runs to 16 residues. The V and J ends lost 1 base and 2 bases, in that order; junction bases with no gene match: 7. CDR3 bases: TGCGCCAGCAGCTTGACAGCTAGCGGGCCTCAAGAGACCCAGTACTTC. It encodes CASSLTASGPQETQYF.

The chain employs TRBV4-2 and TRBJ1-1; D remains ambiguous. The CDR3 sequence is 13 residues long. Germline V gene data show CDR1 as LGHNA and CDR2 as YNFKEQ. With 4 bases removed from V and 6 bases from J, the gap between germline ends came to 12 bases. This CDR3 is CASSRLEGSEAFF. CDR3 sequence (DNA): TGTGCCAGCAGCCGGCTGGAGGGATCTGAAGCTTTCTTT.

This chain links TRBV25-1 with TRBJ2-7; 13 bases match TRBD2. This CDR3 comprises 16 residues. Germline loops: CDR1 MGHDK, CDR2 SYGVNS. The junction had 5 bases not matched to a gene; V was cut back by 4 bases and J by 2 bases. CDR3 residues: CASSALGLAGTYEQYF. The CDR3 nucleotides read TGTGCCAGCAGTGCCCTGGGACTAGCGGGGACCTACGAGCAGTACTTC.

This clone has just a few counts. This same CDR3 is encoded by further DNA sequences in the sample. The chain couples TRBV7-9 to TRBJ2-7, with TRBD1 matching 8 bases. After removal of 5 bases from V and 3 bases from J, the junction contained 6 bases not matched to a gene. The CDR3 runs to 14 residues. CDR1 SEHNR and CDR2 FQNEAQ come from the germline V gene (reference sequence). As DNA, the CDR3 is TGTGCCAGCAGCAAGGGACAGGATGTCTACGAGCAGTACTTC. Residues: CASSKGQDVYEQYF.

V and J are TRBV18 and TRBJ1-4; weak D call: TRBD1 (6 bases). The CDR3 is made up of 17 amino acids. V lost 6 bases and J 1 base, leaving 18 bases between the germline ends. Germline V gene lookup returns CDR1 KGHSH and CDR2 LQKENI. The CDR3 DNA sequence: TGTGCCAGCTCCCCTACCTACAGGGCAGAAACTAATGAAAAACTGTTTTTT. Its protein product is CASSPTYRAETNEKLFF.

The chain is built from TRBV5-4 and TRBJ2-2, with D possibly matching TRBD1 (5 bases). Per germline, CDR1 SGHNT and CDR2 YYREEE (reference sequence). This CDR3 comprises 15 residues. The V end lost 3 bases, the J end lost 7 bases, and 16 bases lay between the germline ends. The CDR3 region is CASSSPRTDNGELFF. CDR3 sequence (DNA): TGTGCCAGCAGCTCCCCACGAACGGACAACGGGGAGCTGTTTTTT.

This clone has only one observation. V gene TRBV29-1 combines with J gene TRBJ2-3; TRBD1 matches at 11 bases. Trimming at V came to 3 bases and at J to 3 bases, leaving 5 bases not matched to a gene. The V gene's germline CDR1 is SQVTM and CDR2 ANQGSEA. The length of the CDR3 is 15 residues. The CDR3 DNA reads as TGCAGCGTTGACGCCGGGACAGGGGGAACAGATACGCAGTATTTT. Its protein is CSVDAGTGGTDTQYF.

The chain couples TRBV9 to TRBJ2-7, with 9 bases matching TRBD2. Germline trimming cut 3 bases from V and 1 base from J; bases unmatched to any gene: 2. Germline CDR1 SGDLS, CDR2 YYNGEE. CDR3 length equals 14 residues. CDR3 nucleotide sequence: TGTGCCAGCAGCGCCACTAGCGGGTCCTACGAGCAGTACTTC. Its protein is CASSATSGSYEQYF.